One TCR beta chain is described in this entry. Germline lookup yields CDR1 MGHRA and CDR2 YSYEKL. The germline V and J ends were trimmed by 0 bases and 3 bases, with 15 bases remaining between them. This CDR3 is 16 amino acids long. The data were obtained in a study of blood T cell repertoires in COVID-19. For the study at large: Samples representing acute and convalescent COVID-19 were sourced from the United States, Italy and Spain. T cells, B-cell-depleted T cells, or PBMCs provided the cDNA or gDNA that served as material.

The authors' processing: How many nucleated cells were present was estimated from reference gene primer amplification. Clones were sequenced by immunoSEQ multiplex PCR, and TCRdb holds only the in-frame ones, with some missing. The V and J calls and clone size are taken from that table; D and trimming were inferred from the DNA. The repertoire has 69,000 or so clones, around 91% of them found once; the top ten carry about 4.9%. This rearrangement joins TRBV4-1 to TRBJ2-7, with a tentative D call TRBD1 (5 bases). The specimen was peripheral blood. The TCR comes from a man aged 50-59 years with acute or convalescent COVID-19. CDR3 sequence reads: CASSQEPTDFLYEQYF. The CDR3, as DNA: TGCGCCAGCAGCCAAGAGCCGACAGATTTCCTCTACGAGCAGTACTTC.